This T cell receptor beta chain is from a study of control samples from healthy donors and cancer patients. Assay used: immunoSEQ multiplex PCR; TCRdb lists only in-frame clones, some missing. This sample has around 110,000 clones, with 80% to 90% found just once. The CDR3 loop spans 15 amino acids. Losses at the gene ends were 5 bases for V and 0 bases for J; bases not matched to a gene: 6. Germline V gene lookup returns CDR1 SGHAT and CDR2 FQNNGV. The chain carries TRBV11-2 and TRBJ1-1; TRBD1 aligns across 7 bases. Source material: PBMCs. The TCR originated in a woman in her fifties or sixties with colorectal cancer. This chain's CDR3 is CASSPQGDVNTEAFF. In DNA, the CDR3 is TGTGCCAGCAGCCCGCAGGGGGATGTGAACACTGAAGCTTTCTTT.